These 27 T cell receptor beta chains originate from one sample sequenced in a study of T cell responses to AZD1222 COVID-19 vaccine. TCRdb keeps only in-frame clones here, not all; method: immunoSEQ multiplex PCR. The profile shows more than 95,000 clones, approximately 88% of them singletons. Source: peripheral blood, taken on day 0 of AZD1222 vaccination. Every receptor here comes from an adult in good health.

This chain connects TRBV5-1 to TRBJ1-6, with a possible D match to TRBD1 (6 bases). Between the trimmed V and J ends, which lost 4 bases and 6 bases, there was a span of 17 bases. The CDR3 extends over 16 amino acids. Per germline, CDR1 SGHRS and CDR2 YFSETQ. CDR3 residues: CASSRRGRGGNSPLHF. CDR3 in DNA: TGCGCCAGCAGCCGACGGGGGCGGGGTGGTAATTCACCCCTCCACTTT.

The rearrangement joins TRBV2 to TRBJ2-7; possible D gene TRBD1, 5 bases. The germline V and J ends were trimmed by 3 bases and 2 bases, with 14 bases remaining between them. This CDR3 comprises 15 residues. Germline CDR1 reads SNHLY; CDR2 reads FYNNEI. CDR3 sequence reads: CASSEALGVPYEQYF. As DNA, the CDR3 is TGTGCCAGCAGTGAGGCCCTAGGGGTGCCCTACGAGCAGTACTTC.

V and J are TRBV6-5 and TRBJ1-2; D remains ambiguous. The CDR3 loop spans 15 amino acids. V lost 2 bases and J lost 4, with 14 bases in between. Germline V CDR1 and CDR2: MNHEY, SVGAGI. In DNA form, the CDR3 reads TGTGCCAGCAGTTACCTCCCCCCCCGGGGCTATGGCTACACCTTC. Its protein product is CASSYLPPRGYGYTF.

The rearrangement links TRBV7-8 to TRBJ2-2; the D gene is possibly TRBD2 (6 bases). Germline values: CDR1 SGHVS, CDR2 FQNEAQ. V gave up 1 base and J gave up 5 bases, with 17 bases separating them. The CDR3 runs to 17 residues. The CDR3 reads CASSLVGVAEPTGELFF. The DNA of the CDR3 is TGTGCCAGCAGCTTAGTCGGAGTAGCGGAACCAACCGGGGAGCTGTTTTTT.

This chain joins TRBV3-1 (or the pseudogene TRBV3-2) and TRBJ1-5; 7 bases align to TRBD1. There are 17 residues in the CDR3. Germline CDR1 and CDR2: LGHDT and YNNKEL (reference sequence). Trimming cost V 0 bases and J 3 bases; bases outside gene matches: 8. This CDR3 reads CASSQDGYGTDNQPQHF. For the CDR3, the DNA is TGTGCCAGCAGCCAAGATGGCTATGGGACAGACAATCAGCCCCAGCATTTT.

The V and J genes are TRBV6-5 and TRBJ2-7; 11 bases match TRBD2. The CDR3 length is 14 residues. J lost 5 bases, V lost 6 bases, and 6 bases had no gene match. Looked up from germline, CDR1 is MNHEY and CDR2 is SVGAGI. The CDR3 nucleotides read TGTGCCAGCAGCACCGGGACTAGCGGCCACGAGCAGTACTTC. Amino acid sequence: CASSTGTSGHEQYF.

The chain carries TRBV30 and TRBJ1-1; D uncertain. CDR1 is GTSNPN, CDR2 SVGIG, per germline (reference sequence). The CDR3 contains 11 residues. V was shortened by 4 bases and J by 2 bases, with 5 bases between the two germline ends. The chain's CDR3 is CAWIANTEAFF. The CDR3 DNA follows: TGTGCCTGGATAGCTAACACTGAAGCTTTCTTT. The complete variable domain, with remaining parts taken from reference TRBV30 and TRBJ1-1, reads SQTIHQWPATLVQPVGSPLSLECTVEGTSNPNLYWYRQAAGRGLQLLFYSVGIGQISSEVPQNLSASRPQDRQFILSSKKLLLSDSGFYLCAWIANTEAFFGQGTRLTVV.

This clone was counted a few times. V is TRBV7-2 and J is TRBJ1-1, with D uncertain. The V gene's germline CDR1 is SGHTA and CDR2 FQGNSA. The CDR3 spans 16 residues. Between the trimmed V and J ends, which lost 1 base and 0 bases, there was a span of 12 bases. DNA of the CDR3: TGTGCCAGCAGCTTAGGAGGTTTGCAGATGAACACTGAAGCTTTCTTT. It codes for CASSLGGLQMNTEAFF.

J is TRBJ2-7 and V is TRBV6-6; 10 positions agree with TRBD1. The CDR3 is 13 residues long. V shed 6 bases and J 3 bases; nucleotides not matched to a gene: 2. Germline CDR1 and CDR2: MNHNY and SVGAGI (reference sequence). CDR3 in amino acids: CASRRDRGYEQYF. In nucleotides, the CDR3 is TGTGCCAGCAGGAGGGACAGGGGCTACGAGCAGTACTTC.

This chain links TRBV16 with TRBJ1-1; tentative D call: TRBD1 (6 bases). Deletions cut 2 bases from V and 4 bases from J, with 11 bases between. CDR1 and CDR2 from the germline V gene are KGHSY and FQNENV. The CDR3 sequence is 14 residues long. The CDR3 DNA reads TGTGCCAGCAGCCAACAGGGGTCCGGCACTGAAGCTTTCTTT. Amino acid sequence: CASSQQGSGTEAFF.

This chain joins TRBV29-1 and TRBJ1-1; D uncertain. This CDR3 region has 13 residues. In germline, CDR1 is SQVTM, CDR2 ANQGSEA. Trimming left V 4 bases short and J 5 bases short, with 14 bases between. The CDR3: CSVGGISGTEAFF. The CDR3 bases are TGCAGCGTTGGTGGGATCTCCGGTACTGAAGCTTTCTTT.

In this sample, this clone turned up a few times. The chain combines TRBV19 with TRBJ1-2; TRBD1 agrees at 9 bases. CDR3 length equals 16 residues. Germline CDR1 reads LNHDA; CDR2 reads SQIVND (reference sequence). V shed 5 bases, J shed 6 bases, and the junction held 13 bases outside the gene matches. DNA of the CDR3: TGTGCCAGTAGTGGGTCCGGGACAGGGATTTACGATGGCTACACCTTC. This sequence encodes CASSGSGTGIYDGYTF. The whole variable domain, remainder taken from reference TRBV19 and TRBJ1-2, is DGGITQSPKYLFRKEGQNVTLSCEQNLNHDAMYWYRQDPGQGLRLIYYSQIVNDFQKGDIAEGYSVSREKKESFPLTVTSAQKNPTAFYLCASSGSGTGIYDGYTFGSGTRLTVV.

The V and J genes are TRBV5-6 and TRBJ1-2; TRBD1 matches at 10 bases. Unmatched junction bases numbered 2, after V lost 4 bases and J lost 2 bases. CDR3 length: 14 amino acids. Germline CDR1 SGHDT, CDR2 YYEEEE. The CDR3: CASSAGQGNYGYTF. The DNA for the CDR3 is TGTGCCAGCAGCGCGGGACAGGGGAACTATGGCTACACCTTC. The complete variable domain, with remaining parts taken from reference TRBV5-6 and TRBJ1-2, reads DAGVTQSPTHLIKTRGQQVTLRCSPKSGHDTVSWYQQALGQGPQFIFQYYEEEERQRGNFPDRFSGHQFPNYSSELNVNALLLGDSALYLCASSAGQGNYGYTFGSGTRLTVV.

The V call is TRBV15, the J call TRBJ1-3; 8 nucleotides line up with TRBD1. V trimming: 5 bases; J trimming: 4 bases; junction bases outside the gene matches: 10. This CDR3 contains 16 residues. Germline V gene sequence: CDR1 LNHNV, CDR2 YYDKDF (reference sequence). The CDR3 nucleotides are TGTGCCACCAGCGTTCGACAGGGGAAAGACGGAAACACCATATATTTT. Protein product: CATSVRQGKDGNTIYF.

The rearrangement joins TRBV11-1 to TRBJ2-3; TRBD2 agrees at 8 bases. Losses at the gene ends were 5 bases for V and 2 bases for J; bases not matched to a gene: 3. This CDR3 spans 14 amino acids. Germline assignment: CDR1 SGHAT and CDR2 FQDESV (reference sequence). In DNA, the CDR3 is TGTGCCAGCAGCGCGACTAGCGACACAGATACGCAGTATTTT. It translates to CASSATSDTDTQYF.

The CDR3 sequence is CASSENGFRTRQFF. The CDR3 coding sequence is TGTGCCAGCAGTGAAAACGGCTTTCGGACGCGTCAGTTCTTC. V usage is TRBV2 and J usage is TRBJ2-1; D unresolved. In germline, CDR1 is SNHLY, CDR2 FYNNEI. Trimming took off 2 bases at V and 13 bases at J, with 18 bases between the two ends. The CDR3 totals 14 residues.

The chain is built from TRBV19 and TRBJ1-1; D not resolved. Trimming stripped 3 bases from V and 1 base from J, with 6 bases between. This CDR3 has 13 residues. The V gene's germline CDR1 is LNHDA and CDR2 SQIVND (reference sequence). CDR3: CASSMGGNTEAFF. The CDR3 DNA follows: TGTGCCAGTAGTATGGGAGGGAACACTGAAGCTTTCTTT. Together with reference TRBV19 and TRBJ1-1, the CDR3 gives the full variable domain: DGGITQSPKYLFRKEGQNVTLSCEQNLNHDAMYWYRQDPGQGLRLIYYSQIVNDFQKGDIAEGYSVSREKKESFPLTVTSAQKNPTAFYLCASSMGGNTEAFFGQGTRLTVV.

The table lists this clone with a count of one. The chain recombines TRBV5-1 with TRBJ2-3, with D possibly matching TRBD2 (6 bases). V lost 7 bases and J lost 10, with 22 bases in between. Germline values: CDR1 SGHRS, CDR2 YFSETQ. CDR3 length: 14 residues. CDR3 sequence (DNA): TGCGCCAGCTCACCGGGGGAAGGAGTAGGTGCGCAGTATTTT. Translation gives CASSPGEGVGAQYF.

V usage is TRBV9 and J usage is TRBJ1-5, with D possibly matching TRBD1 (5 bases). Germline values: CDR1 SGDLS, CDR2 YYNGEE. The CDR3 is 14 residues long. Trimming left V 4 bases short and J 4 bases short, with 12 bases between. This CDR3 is CASSPAGLNQPQHF. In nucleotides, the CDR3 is TGTGCCAGCAGCCCCGCAGGGTTGAATCAGCCCCAGCATTTT.

In DNA, the CDR3 is TGTGCCAGCAGCTTAGGCGGACCCTGGCGGGGCCAAGAGACCCAGTACTTC. Translation gives CASSLGGPWRGQETQYF. The chain is built from TRBV5-6 and TRBJ2-5, with D maybe TRBD2 (6 bases). Trimming pared 2 bases from V and 1 base from J, leaving 18 bases between. Germline CDR1 reads SGHDT; CDR2 reads YYEEEE. The CDR3 loop spans 17 amino acids.

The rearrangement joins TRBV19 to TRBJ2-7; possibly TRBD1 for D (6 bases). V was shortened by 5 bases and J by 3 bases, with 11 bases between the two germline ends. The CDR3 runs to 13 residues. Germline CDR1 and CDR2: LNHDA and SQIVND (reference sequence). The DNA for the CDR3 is TGTGCCAGTAGTTGGGACACGGACTACGAGCAGTACTTC. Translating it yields CASSWDTDYEQYF.

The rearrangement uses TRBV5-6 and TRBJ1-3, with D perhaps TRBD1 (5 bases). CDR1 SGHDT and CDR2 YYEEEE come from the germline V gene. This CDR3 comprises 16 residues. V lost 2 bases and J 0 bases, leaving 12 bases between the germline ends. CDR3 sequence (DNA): TGTGCCAGCAGCTTAAGGGGAATCACCTCTGGAAACACCATATATTTT. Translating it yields CASSLRGITSGNTIYF.

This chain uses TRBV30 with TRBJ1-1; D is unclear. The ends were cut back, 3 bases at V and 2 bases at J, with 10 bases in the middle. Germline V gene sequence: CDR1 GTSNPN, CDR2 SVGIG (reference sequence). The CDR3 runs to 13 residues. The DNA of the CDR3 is TGTGCCTGGAGCCCGGGTTTAAACACTGAAGCTTTCTTT. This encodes CAWSPGLNTEAFF.

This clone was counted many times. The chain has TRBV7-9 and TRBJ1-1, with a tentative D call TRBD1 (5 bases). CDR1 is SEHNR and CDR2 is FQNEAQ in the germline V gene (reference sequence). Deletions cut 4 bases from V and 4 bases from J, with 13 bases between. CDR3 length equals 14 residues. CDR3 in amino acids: CASSSTTGGTEAFF. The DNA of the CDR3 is TGTGCCAGCAGCTCAACAACAGGAGGCACTGAAGCTTTCTTT.

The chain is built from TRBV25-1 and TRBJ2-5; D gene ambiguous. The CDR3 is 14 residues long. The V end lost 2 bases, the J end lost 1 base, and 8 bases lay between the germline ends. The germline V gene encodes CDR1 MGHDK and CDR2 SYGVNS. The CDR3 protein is CASSEGLGQETQYF. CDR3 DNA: TGTGCCAGCAGTGAAGGCCTAGGCCAAGAGACCCAGTACTTC.

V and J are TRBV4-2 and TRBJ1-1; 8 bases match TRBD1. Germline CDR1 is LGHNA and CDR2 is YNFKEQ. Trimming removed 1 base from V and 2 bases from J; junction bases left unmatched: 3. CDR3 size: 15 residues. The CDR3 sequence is CASSQGAGGNTEAFF. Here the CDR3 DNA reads TGTGCCAGCAGCCAAGGGGCAGGGGGCAACACTGAAGCTTTCTTT.

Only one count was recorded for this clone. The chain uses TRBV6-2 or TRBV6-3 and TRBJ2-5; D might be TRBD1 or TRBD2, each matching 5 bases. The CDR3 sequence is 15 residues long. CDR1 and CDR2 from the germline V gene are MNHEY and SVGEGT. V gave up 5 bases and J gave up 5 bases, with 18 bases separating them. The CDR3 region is CASSLPGTRRETQYF. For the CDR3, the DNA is TGTGCCAGCAGTCTCCCCGGGACCCGTAGGGAGACCCAGTACTTC.